This T cell receptor beta chain is drawn from a study of CD8 T cells in ankylosing spondylitis. Study-level findings and limits: In ankylosing spondylitis patients, matched synovial fluid reportedly showed significant enrichment of disease-linked clones.

Concerning this clonotype itself: The antigen remains undetermined.

One entry per CDR3 protein, called by TCRdb with MiXCR from the 5' RACE reads. The table shows about 150,000 distinct CDR3 sequences, with 30% to 35% occurring only once. The TCR originated in a male donor with ankylosing spondylitis. Sequences were obtained from synovial fluid, either unsorted or a sorted T cell fraction (not recorded which).

The CDR3, as DNA: TGTGCCAGCAGCGTGGACAGGCACAATTCACCCCTCCACTTT. Residues: CASSVDRHNSPLHF. The rearrangement joins TRBV6-1 to TRBJ1-6; 7 bases fit TRBD1. Per the germline V gene, CDR1 is MNHNS and CDR2 is SASEGT. J lost 7 bases, V lost 6 bases, and 6 bases had no gene match. CDR3 length equals 14 residues.